This is a list of T cell receptor beta chains from one sample in a study of PD-L1 blockade in urothelial cancer. The repertoire was sequenced with immunoSEQ multiplex PCR; TCRdb's copy has only in-frame clones and lacks some. The sample consists of about 95,000 clones, around 90% of them appearing once. The sample consisted of PBMCs, taken around atezolizumab (anti-PD-L1) treatment. All receptors come from a man aged 55 to 70 with urothelial cancer. Each CDR3 is given with its conserved first and last residue. Each record gives: V gene, CDR3 length, J gene, CDR3 protein.

TRBV4-2	16	TRBJ2-4	CASSQLLGRDKNIQYF
TRBV19	13	TRBJ2-5	CASSLNSLETQYF
TRBV9	13	TRBJ1-2	CASSVASGVGYTF
TRBV28	13	TRBJ1-4	CAISVATNEKLFF
TRBV20-1	11	TRBJ1-1	CSAGAVAEAFF
TRBV5-1	15	TRBJ1-4	CASSSGQGEVEKLFF
TRBV4-3	15	TRBJ1-4	CASSQDSGTNEKLFF
TRBV5-1	17	TRBJ2-3	CASSLGPGGSSTDTQYF
TRBV4-1	15	TRBJ1-4	CASSRTGGTNEKLFF
TRBV7-8	16	TRBJ2-7	CASSAPGLVVSYEQYF
TRBV4-1	14	TRBJ2-5	CASSRLLAQETQYF
TRBV7-2	16	TRBJ2-7	CASSLGAGARAYEQYF
TRBV7-2	15	TRBJ2-7	CASSLLGGQHGEQYF
TRBV28	15	TRBJ2-1	CASSGASGGYNEQFF
TRBV7-2	13	TRBJ2-7	CASSHGGADEQYF
TRBV10-1	16	TRBJ2-1	CASSVRDSGSYNEQFF
TRBV7-2	15	TRBJ2-2	CASSFGSLGTGELFF
TRBV6-1	14	TRBJ2-7	CASTWDRGSYEQYF
TRBV28	12	TRBJ1-5	CASRQGSQPQHF
TRBV7-6	13	TRBJ2-3	CASSPTGTDTQYF
TRBV4-1	15	TRBJ1-6	CASSQGQGINSPLHF
TRBV6-8	16	TRBJ2-3	CASSYSKAGGGNTQYF
TRBV30	13	TRBJ1-1	CAWTKGAGTEAFF
TRBV5-5	13	TRBJ2-1	CASSLQGGDEQFF
TRBV25-1	18	TRBJ1-2	CASSESKGPTINNYGYTF
TRBV30	14	TRBJ1-3	CAWSIQGTGNTIYF
TRBV30	13	TRBJ1-1	CAWTRQGNTEAFF
TRBV6-1	13	TRBJ1-1	CASSEKGGTEAFF
TRBV9	14	TRBJ1-1	CASSAGQANTEAFF
TRBV30	14	TRBJ1-1	CAWRTTGFLAEAFF
TRBV7-9	15	TRBJ2-2	CASSRTGANTGELFF
TRBV4-2	15	TRBJ2-3	CASSQGQRSTDTQYF
TRBV6-5	15	TRBJ1-6	CASSYGGQEFSPLHF
TRBV19	17	TRBJ1-4	CASSPDRGLMNNEKLFF
TRBV28	15	TRBJ1-3	CASSLDRDSGNTIYF
TRBV10-3	13	TRBJ2-7	CAIREGLAGMQYF
TRBV5-1	15	TRBJ1-1	CASSIGTGDNTEAFF
TRBV19	14	TRBJ2-7	CASSIPGLVREQYF